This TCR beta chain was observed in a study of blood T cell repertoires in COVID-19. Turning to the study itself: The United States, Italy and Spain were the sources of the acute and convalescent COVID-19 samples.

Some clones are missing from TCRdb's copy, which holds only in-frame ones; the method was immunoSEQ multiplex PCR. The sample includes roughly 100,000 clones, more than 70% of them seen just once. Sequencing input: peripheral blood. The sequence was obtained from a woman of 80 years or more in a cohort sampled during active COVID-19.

The CDR3 loop reads CASSPGPGRQETQYF. CDR3 nucleotide sequence: TGTGCCAGCAGTCCAGGACCCGGGAGACAAGAGACCCAGTACTTC. The chain recombines TRBV27 with TRBJ2-5; D is perhaps TRBD2 (6 bases). Deletions cut 5 bases from V and 2 bases from J, with 15 bases between. This CDR3 has 15 residues. CDR1 is MNHEY, CDR2 SMNVEV, per germline (reference sequence).